This T cell receptor (beta chain) was obtained from a study of blood T cells in healthy people across ages. With 1 base clipped from V and 5 bases from J, the junction kept 9 bases outside the gene matches. The CDR3 sequence is 15 residues long. In germline, CDR1 is DFQATT, CDR2 SNEGSKA (reference sequence). Worth noting for this clonotype: Its matching antigen is unknown.

General study results and limits: CMV status of donors was not determined, possibly confounding expanded clonotype changes. Age brought a roughly linear fall in TCR beta diversity measured per million T cells.

Combining a sample-barcoded 5' primer with a J-beta primer mix, a second PCR ran for about 7 to 11 cycles. TCRdb analysed the 5' RACE reads with MiXCR anew, one entry per CDR3 protein. The sample includes approximately 690,000 distinct CDR3 sequences, under 70% seen only once; the top ten take roughly 34%. The chain has TRBV20-1 and TRBJ2-7; 9 positions match TRBD1. The specimen was blood. The origin of this receptor is a man aged 55 to 70 in good health. CDR3 residues: CSARAQQGARNEQYF. Here the CDR3 DNA reads TGCAGTGCTAGAGCCCAACAGGGGGCTCGAAACGAGCAGTACTTC.